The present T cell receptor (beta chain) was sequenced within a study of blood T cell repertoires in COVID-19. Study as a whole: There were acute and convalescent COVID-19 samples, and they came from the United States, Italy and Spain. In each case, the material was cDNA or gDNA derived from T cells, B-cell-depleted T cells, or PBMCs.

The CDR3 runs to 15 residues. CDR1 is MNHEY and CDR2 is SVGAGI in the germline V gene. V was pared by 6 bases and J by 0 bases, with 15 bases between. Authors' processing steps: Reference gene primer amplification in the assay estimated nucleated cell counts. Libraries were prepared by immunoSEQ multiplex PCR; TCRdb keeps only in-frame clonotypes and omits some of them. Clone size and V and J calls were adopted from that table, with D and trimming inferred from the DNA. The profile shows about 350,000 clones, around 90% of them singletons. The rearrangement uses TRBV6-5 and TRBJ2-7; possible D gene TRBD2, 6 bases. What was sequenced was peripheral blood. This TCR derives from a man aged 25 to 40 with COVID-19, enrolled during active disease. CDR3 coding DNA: TGTGCCAGCAGGATCCGGGGGACCACCTCCTACGAGCAGTACTTC. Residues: CASRIRGTTSYEQYF.